This TCR beta chain is drawn from a study of untreated major depressive disorder. Every participant had European ancestry. For at least 8 weeks, patients took no psychiatric medication. Findings of the study overall: Differences in TRBV25-01 and TRBV02-01 usage did not reach significance. Compared with controls, depressed patients showed more TRBV05-01 (Vbeta 5.1) usage in CD4+ T cells.

With regard to this clone: As yet, its antigen is unknown.

The protocol was immunoSEQ multiplex PCR, while the TCRdb copy is restricted to in-frame clones and leaves out a portion. The sample carries about 15,000 clones, over 80% recorded once. The ends were cut back, 5 bases at V and 0 bases at J, with 4 bases in the middle. This CDR3 contains 12 residues. CDR1 is LNHDA, CDR2 SQIVND, per germline (reference sequence). The sequenced material came from CD4+ T cells from PBMCs. The origin of this receptor is a woman under 40 with major depressive disorder. The J gene is TRBJ1-2, the V gene TRBV19, with D unresolved. The CDR3 sequence: CASSASNYGYTF. DNA of the CDR3: TGTGCCAGTAGTGCCTCTAACTATGGCTACACCTTC.